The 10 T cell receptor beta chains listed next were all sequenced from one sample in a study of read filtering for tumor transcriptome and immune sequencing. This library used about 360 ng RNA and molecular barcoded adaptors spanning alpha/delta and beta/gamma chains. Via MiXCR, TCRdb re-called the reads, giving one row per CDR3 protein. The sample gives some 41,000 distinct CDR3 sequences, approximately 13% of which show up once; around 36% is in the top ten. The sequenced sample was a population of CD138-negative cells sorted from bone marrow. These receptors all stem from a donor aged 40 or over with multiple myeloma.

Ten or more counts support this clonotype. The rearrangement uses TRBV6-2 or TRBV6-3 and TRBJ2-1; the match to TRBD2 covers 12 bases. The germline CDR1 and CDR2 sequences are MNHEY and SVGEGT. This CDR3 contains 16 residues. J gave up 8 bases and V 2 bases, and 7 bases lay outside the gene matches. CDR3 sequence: CASSYGLAGLIDEQFF. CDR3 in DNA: TGTGCCAGCAGTTACGGACTAGCGGGATTAATCGATGAGCAGTTCTTC.

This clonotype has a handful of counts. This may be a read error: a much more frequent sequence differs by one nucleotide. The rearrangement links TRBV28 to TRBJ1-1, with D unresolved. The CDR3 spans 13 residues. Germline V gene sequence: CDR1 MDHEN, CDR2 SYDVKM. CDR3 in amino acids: CTSSAVRVTEAFF. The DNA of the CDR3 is TGTACCAGCAGTGCCGTTAGGGTCACTGAAGCTTTCTTT. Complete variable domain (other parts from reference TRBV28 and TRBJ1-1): DVKVTQSSRYLVKRTGEKVFLECVQDMDHENMFWYRQDPGLGLRLIYFSYDVKMKEKGDIPEGYSVSREKKERFSLILESASTNQTSMYLCTSSAVRVTEAFFGQGTRLTVV.

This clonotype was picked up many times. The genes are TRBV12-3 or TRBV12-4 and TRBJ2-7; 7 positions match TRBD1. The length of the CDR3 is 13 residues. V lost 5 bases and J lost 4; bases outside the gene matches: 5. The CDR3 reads CASSPRQGYEQYF. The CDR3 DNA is TGTGCCAGCAGTCCTAGACAGGGTTACGAGCAGTACTTC.

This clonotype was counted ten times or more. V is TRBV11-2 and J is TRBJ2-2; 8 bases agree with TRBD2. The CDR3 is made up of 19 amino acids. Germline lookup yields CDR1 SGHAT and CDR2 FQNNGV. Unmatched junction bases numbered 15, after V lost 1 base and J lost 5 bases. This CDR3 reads CASSLGRIGGRPGTGELFF. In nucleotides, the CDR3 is TGTGCCAGCAGCTTAGGACGGATTGGCGGGAGGCCGGGTACCGGGGAGCTGTTTTTT.

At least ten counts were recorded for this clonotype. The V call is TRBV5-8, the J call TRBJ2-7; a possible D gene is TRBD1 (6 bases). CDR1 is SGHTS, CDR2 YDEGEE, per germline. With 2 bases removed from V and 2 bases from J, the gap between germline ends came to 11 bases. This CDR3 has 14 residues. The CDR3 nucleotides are TGTGCCAGCAGCTTCCGACAGGTTCCCTACGAGCAGTACTTC. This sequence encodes CASSFRQVPYEQYF.

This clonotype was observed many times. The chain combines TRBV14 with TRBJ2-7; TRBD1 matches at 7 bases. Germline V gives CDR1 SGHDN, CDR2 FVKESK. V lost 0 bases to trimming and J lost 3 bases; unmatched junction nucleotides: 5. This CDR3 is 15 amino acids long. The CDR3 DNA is TGTGCCAGCAGCCAAGATGGGGCAGGGGGCTACGAGCAGTACTTC. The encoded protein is CASSQDGAGGYEQYF.

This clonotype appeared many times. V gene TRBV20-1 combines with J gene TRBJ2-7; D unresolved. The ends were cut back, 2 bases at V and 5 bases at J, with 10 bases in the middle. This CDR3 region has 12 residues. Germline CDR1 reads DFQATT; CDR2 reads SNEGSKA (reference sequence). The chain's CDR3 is CSARSDKHEQYF. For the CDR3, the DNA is TGCAGTGCTAGATCCGACAAGCACGAGCAGTACTTC.

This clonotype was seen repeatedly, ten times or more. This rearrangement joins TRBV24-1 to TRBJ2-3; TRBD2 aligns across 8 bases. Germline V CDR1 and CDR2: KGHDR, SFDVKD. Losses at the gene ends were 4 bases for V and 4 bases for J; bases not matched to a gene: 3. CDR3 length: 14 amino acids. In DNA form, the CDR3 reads TGTGCCACCAGTGAGACACTAGCGGCAGATACGCAGTATTTT. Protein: CATSETLAADTQYF.

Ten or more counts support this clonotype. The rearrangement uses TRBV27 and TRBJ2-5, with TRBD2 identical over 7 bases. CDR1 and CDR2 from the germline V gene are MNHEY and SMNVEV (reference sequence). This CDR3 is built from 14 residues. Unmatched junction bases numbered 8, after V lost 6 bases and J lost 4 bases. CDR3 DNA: TGTGCCAGCAGCTACGGGACTAACGGAGAGACCCAGTACTTC. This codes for CASSYGTNGETQYF.

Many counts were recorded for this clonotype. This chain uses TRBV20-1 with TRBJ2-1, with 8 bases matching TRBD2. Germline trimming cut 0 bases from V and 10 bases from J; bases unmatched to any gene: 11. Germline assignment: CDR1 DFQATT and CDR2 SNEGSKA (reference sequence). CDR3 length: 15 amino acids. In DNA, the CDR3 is TGCAGTGCTAGAGATCCCGGGAGGGCCCTTCGGGAGCAGTTCTTC. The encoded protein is CSARDPGRALREQFF.